The rows below give T cell receptor beta chains drawn from one sample of a study of vaccination effects on CD4 cells after COVID-19. Their specific antigens are unknown. TCRdb's table, derived via immunoSEQ multiplex PCR, lists solely in-frame clones and lacks some. The data hold approximately 45,000 clones, with 75% to 80% observed a single time. Sample: CD4+ T cells from PBMCs cultured without peptide, taken before COVID-19 vaccination. All receptors derive from a human donor who had a prior SARS-CoV-2 infection. Each CDR3 is given with its conserved first and last residue. The D gene is left open where the match is weak. For some rows the clone size is stated as once, few or many, or as a class when expanded; others skip it.

clone_size	j_call	cdr3_length	v_call	d_call	cdr3_aa	cdr3_nt
-	TRBJ1-2	15	TRBV10-3	-	CAISELQGRDYGYTF	TGTGCCATCAGTGAGCTCCAGGGGCGAGACTATGGCTACACCTTC
few	TRBJ2-4	13	TRBV28	-	CASFGFQKNIQYF	TGTGCCAGCTTCGGTTTTCAAAAAAACATTCAGTACTTC
once	TRBJ2-7	16	TRBV5-6	-	CASSLGWGGSLYEQYF	TGTGCCAGCAGCTTAGGTTGGGGGGGCTCCCTCTACGAGCAGTACTTC
once	TRBJ1-2	18	TRBV25-1	TRBD1	CASHPSPGQGAEDYGYTF	TGTGCCAGTCACCCCAGTCCGGGACAGGGGGCGGAGGACTATGGCTACACCTTC
-	TRBJ2-4	15	TRBV7-9	TRBD2	CASSGGTSGRNIQYF	TGTGCCAGCAGCGGCGGGACTAGCGGGAGGAACATTCAGTACTTC
-	TRBJ2-1	15	TRBV4-3	-	CASSQILGGANEQFF	TGCGCCAGCAGCCAAATTTTGGGTGGTGCCAATGAGCAGTTCTTC
-	TRBJ1-2	20	TRBV5-5	-	CASRAGGWGETFGGIYGYTF	TGTGCCAGCAGGGCTGGGGGTTGGGGCGAGACTTTCGGGGGTATCTATGGCTACACCTTC
-	TRBJ2-1	15	TRBV7-9	TRBD2	CASSVSGSSYNEQFF	TGTGCCAGCAGCGTAAGCGGGAGTTCCTACAATGAGCAGTTCTTC
-	TRBJ2-1	13	TRBV3-1/TRBV3-2	-	CASSQEWVDEQFF	TGTGCCAGCAGCCAAGAGTGGGTCGATGAGCAGTTCTTC
few	TRBJ1-5	18	TRBV5-3	-	CARTPLRQKLYSNQPQHF	TGTGCCAGAACCCCCCTTCGCCAGAAGCTATATAGCAATCAGCCCCAGCATTTT
-	TRBJ2-2	19	TRBV6-2/TRBV6-3	TRBD2	CASSYPALAGGTRGGELFF	TGTGCCAGCAGTTACCCCGCCCTAGCGGGGGGGACTCGTGGTGGGGAGCTGTTTTTT
-	TRBJ2-1	16	TRBV5-6	-	CASSLTGANLYNEQFF	TGTGCCAGCAGCTTGACAGGAGCTAATCTCTACAATGAGCAGTTCTTC
-	TRBJ1-4	14	TRBV5-4	-	CASSLGGEGEKLFF	TGTGCCAGCAGCTTAGGTGGGGAGGGTGAAAAACTGTTTTTT
-	TRBJ2-1	15	TRBV9	TRBD1	CASSGRDRAYNEQFF	TGTGCCAGCAGCGGCCGGGACAGAGCATACAATGAGCAGTTCTTC
-	TRBJ2-3	14	TRBV7-3	-	CASSLLANSDTQYF	TGTGCCAGCAGCTTACTAGCGAACTCAGATACGCAGTATTTT
-	TRBJ2-7	15	TRBV10-1	-	CASKQRREKGCEQYF	TGCGCCAGCAAACAAAGGAGGGAGAAAGGCTGCGAGCAGTACTTC
-	TRBJ1-4	14	TRBV9	-	CASSFGPFNEKLFF	TGTGCCAGCAGCTTCGGGCCTTTTAATGAAAAACTGTTTTTT